These 5 T cell receptor beta chains were sequenced from one sample in a study of vaccination and CD4 T cells after COVID-19. Cultured CD4+ T-cell DNA underwent Oncomine TCR Beta short-read sequencing. TCRdb called the PCR reads again in MiXCR, with one record for every CDR3 protein. In the table there are approximately 12,000 distinct CDR3 sequences, roughly 29% of which are singletons. Treatment denoted: roughly 11-day PBMC culture with coronavirus spike peptide pools or control peptides (ViraFEST assay). Which antigens these TCRs recognize remains unknown. The starting material was CD4+ T cells from blood, cultured in vitro, obtained after SARS-CoV-2 vaccination. These receptors all stem from a human donor who had recovered from COVID-19.

The CDR3 DNA reads TGTGCCAGCAGCTTCATACGGGACAGGGGGCGGGAGACCCAGTACTTC. As protein: CASSFIRDRGRETQYF. The chain combines TRBV11-2 with TRBJ2-5; 12 bases are a match to TRBD1. Germline CDR1 SGHAT, CDR2 FQNNGV. V lost 3 bases and J lost 5; bases outside the gene matches: 7. The CDR3 is made up of 16 amino acids.

This clonotype was counted only a few times. The chain links TRBV6-5 to TRBJ2-5; 8 bases are shared with TRBD2. V lost 2 bases to trimming and J lost 2 bases; unmatched junction nucleotides: 4. The CDR3 is made up of 15 amino acids. Germline CDR1 MNHEY, CDR2 SVGAGI. The CDR3: CASSYASGRQETQYF. In DNA, the CDR3 is TGTGCCAGCAGTTACGCTAGCGGGCGACAAGAGACCCAGTACTTC.

This clonotype occurred a few times. The genes are TRBV6-1 and TRBJ2-2, with TRBD2 matching 7 bases. The ends lost 6 bases at V and 1 base at J; junction bases unmatched: 8. This CDR3 comprises 16 residues. In germline, CDR1 is MNHNS, CDR2 SASEGT. The CDR3 sequence: CASSRLKRGNTGELFF. As DNA, the CDR3 is TGTGCCAGCAGCAGACTCAAGCGGGGGAACACCGGGGAGCTGTTTTTT.

This chain links TRBV11-3 with TRBJ2-7; D is possibly TRBD1 or TRBD2 (5 bases each). Germline CDR1 and CDR2: SGHNT and YENEEA. The V end lost 1 base, the J end lost 5 bases, and 18 bases lay between the germline ends. The length of the CDR3 is 16 residues. CDR3: CASSLAGPRRLHEQYF. The DNA of the CDR3 is TGTGCCAGCAGCTTAGCGGGGCCCCGTCGCCTCCACGAGCAGTACTTC.

CDR3 sequence reads: CASSLTGVQPQHF. The DNA for the CDR3 is TGTGCCAGCAGCTTAACAGGGGTTCAGCCCCAGCATTTT. This chain joins TRBV11-2 and TRBJ1-5; TRBD1 aligns across 7 bases. Germline CDR1 SGHAT, CDR2 FQNNGV. The CDR3 loop spans 13 amino acids. Trimming removed 2 bases from V and 6 bases from J; junction bases left unmatched: 1.